This T cell receptor (beta chain) was identified during a study of T-cell reconstitution after alpha-beta-depleted transplantation in children. This clonotype was detected ten times or more. Its antigen is not known. The CDR3 has 13 amino acids. Germline CDR1 is MNHEY and CDR2 is SMNVEV (reference sequence). Trimming took 8 bases from V and 7 from J, leaving 15 bases between them. Whole-study findings and limits: At one year after transplant, newly produced T cells mostly accounted for T-cell counts and diversity. Expanded graft clones, several hundred of them, were reportedly the source of alpha-beta T cells about two months after transplant. Surviving recipient cells, namely T cells and thymic progenitors, were the source of high day-60 TCRbeta diversity in some patients.

Researchers prepared the TCRbeta library using unique molecular identifiers, the study reports. One entry per CDR3 protein, called by TCRdb with MiXCR from the PCR reads. The sample holds about 230,000 distinct CDR3 sequences, approximately 10% seen once. The rearrangement links TRBV27 to TRBJ2-1; D gene unclear. This receptor was taken from a child in the first two years of life with acute myeloid leukemia, due to receive a stem cell transplant. The source was PBMCs, collected before TCRalphabeta/CD19-depleted stem cell transplant. The CDR3 DNA reads TGTGCCAGCGGCACGTATTCCCAAAATGAGCAGTTCTTC. This codes for CASGTYSQNEQFF.